The 32 T cell receptor beta chains listed next were all sequenced from one sample in a study of cytomegalovirus exposure and HLA in healthy donors. The PCR employed 60 Vbeta primers together with 13 Jbeta primers. Data came from immunoSEQ multiplex PCR; TCRdb stores just in-frame clones and leaves some out. The sample carries 200,000 to 250,000 clones, about 70% recorded once. Source material: PBMCs. These receptors came from a man aged 40-49 years in good health and CMV-seropositive.

The chain recombines TRBV10-3 with TRBJ2-1; 9 bases align to TRBD2. Germline V gives CDR1 ENHRY, CDR2 SYGVKD. V was clipped by 6 bases and J by 4 bases; unmatched bases: 4. The CDR3 length is 14 residues. CDR3: CAIRMSGGYNEQFF. The CDR3 nucleotides read TGTGCCATCAGAATGAGCGGGGGGTACAATGAGCAGTTCTTC.

The chain links TRBV7-6 to TRBJ2-1; D is possibly TRBD1 (6 bases). Germline loops: CDR1 SGHVS, CDR2 FNYEAQ. This CDR3 comprises 13 residues. Trimming took 8 bases from V and 4 from J, leaving 12 bases between them. The CDR3 nucleotides are TGTGCCAGCGGACAGCCGGGTTACAATGAGCAGTTCTTC. This gives the protein CASGQPGYNEQFF.

The chain carries TRBV5-8 and TRBJ2-3; weak D call: TRBD2 (5 bases). The CDR3 has 14 residues. V shed 0 bases and J shed 13 bases, with 18 bases lying between them. The germline V gene has CDR1 SGHTS and CDR2 YDEGEE. This CDR3 is CASSLERGARWKYF. CDR3 bases: TGTGCCAGCAGCTTGGAACGGGGAGCGAGGTGGAAGTATTTT.

Notes on this clone: A junction end diverges from the germline sequence, so it may reflect a read error. Here the CDR3 reads CSSSFSESEAFF. In DNA, the CDR3 is TGTTCCAGCAGCTTTTCGGAGTCTGAAGCTTTCTTT. The chain carries TRBV7-9 and TRBJ1-1; no firm D call. This CDR3 has 12 residues. Germline V CDR1 and CDR2: SEHNR, FQNEAQ (reference sequence).

The chain employs TRBV5-6 and TRBJ2-1, with D perhaps matching TRBD1 (5 bases). CDR1 is SGHDT and CDR2 is YYEEEE in the germline V gene. V was shortened by 2 bases and J by 7 bases, with 10 bases between the two germline ends. This CDR3 is 13 amino acids long. CDR3: CASSLVGLNEQFF. Written as DNA, the CDR3 is TGTGCCAGCAGCTTAGTGGGGCTAAATGAGCAGTTCTTC.

The chain uses TRBV7-9 and TRBJ1-2; maybe TRBD1 (5 bases). Germline CDR1 SEHNR, CDR2 FQNEAQ (reference sequence). Trimming took off 5 bases at V and 6 bases at J, with 16 bases between the two ends. The CDR3 totals 14 residues. In nucleotides, the CDR3 is TGTGCCAGCAGCCCCCAGGGAGGGTTTCATGGCTACACCTTC. Its protein product is CASSPQGGFHGYTF.

This chain connects TRBV7-9 to TRBJ2-7; TRBD2 agrees at 13 bases. CDR1 and CDR2 from the germline V gene are SEHNR and FQNEAQ (reference sequence). The V gene end was trimmed by 7 bases and the J gene end by 6 bases; junction bases not matched to a gene: 6. The CDR3 has 14 amino acids. The DNA of the CDR3 is TGTGCCAGCAAACTAGCGGGGGGGCCAGGCGAGCAGTACTTC. Protein product: CASKLAGGPGEQYF. The full variable domain, completed using reference TRBV7-9 and TRBJ2-7, is DTGVSQNPRHKITKRGQNVTFRCDPISEHNRLYWYRQTLGQGPEFLTYFQNEAQLEKSRLLSDRFSAERPKGSFSTLEIQRTEQGDSAMYLCASKLAGGPGEQYFGPGTRLTVT.

The CDR3 loop reads CASSGTGADEQYF. In nucleotides, the CDR3 is TGTGCCAGCTCAGGGACAGGGGCGGACGAGCAGTACTTC. This chain connects TRBV18 to TRBJ2-7; TRBD1 aligns across 10 bases. Per the germline V gene, CDR1 is KGHSH and CDR2 is LQKENI. CDR3 size: 13 residues. V was pared by 5 bases and J by 5 bases, with 3 bases of the junction left unmatched.

Comments on this clone: In the same sample, other DNA sequences code for this CDR3. This chain joins TRBV9 and TRBJ1-1; no firm D call. The CDR3 runs 13 residues. V lost 2 bases, J lost 1 base, and 6 bases lay in between. CDR1 SGDLS and CDR2 YYNGEE come from the germline V gene. This chain's CDR3 is CASSVTANTEAFF. In DNA form, the CDR3 reads TGTGCCAGCAGCGTCACAGCGAACACTGAAGCTTTCTTT.

V is TRBV2 and J is TRBJ1-5; no definite D call. From germline, CDR1 is SNHLY and CDR2 FYNNEI. The CDR3 has 14 residues. Trimming stripped 6 bases from V and 7 bases from J, with 16 bases between. CDR3 residues: CASRLGGGIQPQHF. Here the CDR3 DNA reads TGTGCCAGCAGGCTAGGTGGCGGGATCCAGCCCCAGCATTTT.

This chain connects TRBV7-3 to TRBJ2-3; tentatively, D is TRBD2 (5 bases). V gave up 7 bases and J gave up 0 bases, with 11 bases separating them. This CDR3 contains 14 residues. Germline V gene lookup returns CDR1 SGHTA and CDR2 FQGTGA. The chain's CDR3 is CASNPGVSTDTQYF. The CDR3 nucleotides read TGTGCCAGCAACCCCGGGGTGAGCACAGATACGCAGTATTTT.

This clone was counted a few times. This chain links TRBV9 with TRBJ2-5; 11 bases agree with TRBD2. The CDR3 totals 16 residues. Trimming at V came to 0 bases and at J to 5 bases, leaving 6 bases not matched to a gene. The germline CDR1 and CDR2 sequences are SGDLS and YYNGEE. CDR3 DNA: TGTGCCAGCAGCGTAGCTAGCGGGGGGTTCCGCGAGACCCAGTACTTC. Its translation is CASSVASGGFRETQYF. Full variable domain (outside the CDR3, taken from reference TRBV9 and TRBJ2-5): DSGVTQTPKHLITATGQRVTLRCSPRSGDLSVYWYQQSLDQGLQFLIQYYNGEERAKGNILERFSAQQFPDLHSELNLSSLELGDSALYFCASSVASGGFRETQYFGPGTRLLVL.

This clone was seen a handful of times. V and J are TRBV7-6 and TRBJ2-1; D might be TRBD1 (8 bases). The CDR3 contains 15 residues. In germline, CDR1 is SGHVS, CDR2 FNYEAQ. V dropped 5 bases and J dropped 6 bases, with 17 bases sitting between them. DNA of the CDR3: TGTGCCAGCAGCAAACAGACAGGGGAGGGCAATGAGCAGTTCTTC. It encodes CASSKQTGEGNEQFF.

This chain links TRBV7-8 with TRBJ2-7; the match to TRBD1 covers 9 bases. The V segment lost 5 bases and the J segment 5 bases; nucleotides outside the gene matches: 13. This CDR3 is built from 16 residues. Germline-derived CDR1 and CDR2 are SGHVS and FQNEAQ. CDR3 coding DNA: TGTGCCAGCAGCCTTTGGGACAGGGAAGTTAATAACGAGCAGTACTTC. Protein: CASSLWDREVNNEQYF.

The rearrangement links TRBV9 to TRBJ2-5, with D maybe TRBD2 (5 bases). CDR3 size: 14 residues. Trimming pared 4 bases from V and 5 bases from J, leaving 15 bases between. The germline V gene encodes CDR1 SGDLS and CDR2 YYNGEE. CDR3 nucleotides: TGTGCCAGCAGCAGCGGACTGCCACGGGAGACCCAGTACTTC. Translating it yields CASSSGLPRETQYF.

This clone was found a few times. Here the CDR3 reads CASSLSPRQATQPQHF. The CDR3 nucleotides read TGCGCCAGCAGCCTATCACCCCGGCAGGCCACTCAGCCCCAGCATTTT. The rearrangement links TRBV5-1 to TRBJ1-5; D is uncertain. V was trimmed by 4 bases and J by 6 bases, leaving 20 bases between them. The CDR3 sequence is 16 residues long. Germline lookup yields CDR1 SGHRS and CDR2 YFSETQ.

The V and J genes are TRBV5-4 and TRBJ2-2, with D possibly being TRBD2 (6 bases). CDR1 is SGHNT and CDR2 is YYREEE in the germline V gene (reference sequence). V lost 4 bases and J lost 1, with 11 bases in between. The CDR3 consists of 15 residues. The CDR3 coding sequence is TGTGCCAGCAGCCCGATGCGGGGGAACACCGGGGAGCTGTTTTTT. This codes for CASSPMRGNTGELFF.

This clone occurred once. The chain combines TRBV2 with TRBJ1-2; 10 nucleotides agree with TRBD1. The length of the CDR3 is 15 residues. The V segment lost 4 bases and the J segment 0 bases; nucleotides outside the gene matches: 2. Per germline, CDR1 SNHLY and CDR2 FYNNEI. The CDR3 reads CASSGTGGSNYGYTF. CDR3 bases: TGTGCCAGCAGTGGGACAGGGGGATCTAACTATGGCTACACCTTC.

This clone was detected only once. The chain employs TRBV10-3 and TRBJ1-5; 10 positions agree with TRBD1. The length of the CDR3 is 15 residues. CDR1 and CDR2 (germline): ENHRY, SYGVKD. The V gene end was trimmed by 6 bases and the J gene end by 2 bases; junction bases not matched to a gene: 4. The CDR3 region is CAISAGTGGNQPQHF. CDR3 sequence (DNA): TGTGCCATCAGCGCCGGGACAGGGGGCAATCAGCCCCAGCATTTT.

The V and J genes are TRBV5-6 and TRBJ2-5, with D perhaps TRBD2 (6 bases). Gene TRBJ2-7 matches the end of the DNA better, so the J call may be wrong. CDR1 and CDR2 (germline): SGHDT, YYEEEE. This CDR3 region has 13 residues. The CDR3 DNA reads as TGTGCCAGCAGCTTCTGGCGGGGTCACGAGCAGTACTTC. Amino acids: CASSFWRGHEQYF.

This clone was seen a handful of times. The junction differs from germline at one of its ends, possibly a read error. V gene TRBV5-1 combines with J gene TRBJ1-2, with D unclear. Germline-derived CDR1 and CDR2 are SGHRS and YFSETQ. This CDR3 comprises 13 residues. CDR3 residues: CASSLQKNYGYTF. In DNA form, the CDR3 reads TGTGCCAGCAGCTTACAGAAAAACTATGGCTACACCTTC.

Regarding this clone: Other nucleotide sequences in the sample specify the same CDR3. The rearrangement joins TRBV11-2 to TRBJ2-7; the D gene is possibly TRBD1 (5 bases). The CDR3 has 15 amino acids. With 0 bases removed from V and 0 bases from J, the gap between germline ends came to 9 bases. Looked up from germline, CDR1 is SGHAT and CDR2 is FQNNGV. The CDR3 DNA follows: TGTGCCAGCAGCTTAGATTCAGGGTTCTCCTACGAGCAGTACTTC. Amino acids: CASSLDSGFSYEQYF. Together with reference TRBV11-2 and TRBJ2-7, the CDR3 gives the full variable domain: EAGVAQSPRYKIIEKRQSVAFWCNPISGHATLYWYQQILGQGPKLLIQFQNNGVVDDSQLPKDRFSAERLKGVDSTLKIQPAKLEDSAVYLCASSLDSGFSYEQYFGPGTRLTVT.

This clone was seen just once. The rearrangement uses TRBV13 and TRBJ2-7; D perhaps matches TRBD1 (6 bases). CDR3 size: 15 residues. Trimming removed 5 bases from V and 1 base from J, with 15 bases in between. Germline V gene sequence: CDR1 PRHDT, CDR2 FYEKMQ (reference sequence). The CDR3, as DNA: TGTGCCAGCAGCGGAACAGGGACGAGTTCCTACGAGCAGTACTTC. It translates to CASSGTGTSSYEQYF.

This chain links TRBV20-1 with TRBJ1-6; possible D gene TRBD1, 5 bases. V was cut by 6 bases and J by 17 bases, with 17 bases left in between. The CDR3 sequence is 11 residues long. Germline CDR1 reads DFQATT; CDR2 reads SNEGSKA (reference sequence). The CDR3 region is CSARPQGIFHF. In DNA, the CDR3 is TGCAGTGCGCGGCCTCAGGGTATATTCCACTTT.

V usage is TRBV6-1 and J usage is TRBJ2-3, with D uncertain. With 0 bases removed from V and 5 bases from J, the gap between germline ends came to 6 bases. CDR3 length equals 13 residues. Germline V gene sequence: CDR1 MNHNS, CDR2 SASEGT. The CDR3 bases are TGTGCCAGCAGTGAAGCGCGCGGAGATACGCAGTATTTT. Encoded protein: CASSEARGDTQYF.

The rearrangement uses TRBV7-2 and TRBJ2-6; 11 nucleotides match TRBD1. The germline gives CDR1 SGHTA, CDR2 FQGNSA. This CDR3 comprises 17 residues. With 2 bases clipped from V and 2 bases from J, the junction kept 2 bases outside the gene matches. The CDR3 reads CASSLSDRGPGANVLTF. The CDR3 bases are TGTGCCAGCAGCTTATCGGACAGGGGGCCTGGGGCCAACGTCCTGACTTTC.

This clone was detected a few times. CDR3 region: CASSTGLRETQYF. The CDR3 DNA sequence: TGTGCCAGCTCCACAGGGTTGAGAGAGACCCAGTACTTC. This chain links TRBV18 with TRBJ2-5, with D perhaps matching TRBD1 (6 bases). Germline CDR1 is KGHSH and CDR2 is LQKENI. CDR3 length: 13 amino acids. V was pared by 6 bases and J by 4 bases, with 12 bases between.

This clone was detected only a few times. V and J are TRBV6-5 and TRBJ1-2, with D tentatively TRBD1 (6 bases). CDR1 is MNHEY and CDR2 is SVGAGI in the germline V gene. Trimming left V 2 bases short and J 4 bases short, with 8 bases between. This CDR3 contains 13 residues. The CDR3 DNA sequence: TGTGCCAGCAGTTACGCAGGGGCCTATGGCTACACCTTC. Its protein is CASSYAGAYGYTF.

Only one count was recorded for this clone. The chain couples TRBV5-1 to TRBJ1-4; D is undetermined. The V gene lost 4 bases and the J gene lost 0 bases, with 13 bases spanning the gap. The length of the CDR3 is 16 residues. Germline loops: CDR1 SGHRS, CDR2 YFSETQ. The CDR3: CASSPGRGPTNEKLFF. CDR3 sequence (DNA): TGCGCCAGCAGCCCCGGGCGGGGTCCAACTAATGAAAAACTGTTTTTT.

The rearrangement joins TRBV13 to TRBJ2-3; 12 bases line up with TRBD2. Germline CDR1 is PRHDT and CDR2 is FYEKMQ (reference sequence). The CDR3 totals 15 residues. The junction had 4 bases not matched to a gene; V was cut back by 3 bases and J by 6 bases. This CDR3 reads CASSFSTSGGDTQYF. The CDR3 DNA sequence: TGTGCCAGCAGCTTCTCTACTAGCGGGGGGGATACGCAGTATTTT.

This rearrangement joins TRBV7-2 to TRBJ2-1; 14 bases are shared with TRBD2. After removal of 5 bases from V and 5 bases from J, the junction contained 5 bases not matched to a gene. The V gene's germline CDR1 is SGHTA and CDR2 FQGNSA. The CDR3 contains 16 residues. The CDR3 DNA is TGTGCCAGCAGCCCACGACTAGCGGGGGGGCACAATGAGCAGTTCTTC. It yields the protein CASSPRLAGGHNEQFF.

The V call is TRBV5-1, the J call TRBJ2-3; TRBD2 matches at 15 bases. Per germline, CDR1 SGHRS and CDR2 YFSETQ. The V segment lost 4 bases and the J segment 2 bases; nucleotides outside the gene matches: 8. This CDR3 has 18 amino acids. This CDR3 is CASSLGLAGGRFTDTQYF. The CDR3 DNA reads as TGCGCCAGCAGCCTCGGACTAGCGGGGGGGCGCTTCACAGATACGCAGTATTTT.